These 17 T cell receptor beta chains share one sample of origin, sequenced in a study of human T cells and chemical hapten exposure. The time point here: pre-sensitization, week 0. Treatment: therapeutic diphenylcyclopropenone sensitization with weekly scalp DPC. A single record per CDR3 protein comes from TCRdb applying MiXCR to the RACE reads. The sample includes 350,000 to 400,000 distinct CDR3 sequences, 5.1% of them seen just once. Sample: whole blood, taken in connection with sensitization to the hapten diphenylcyclopropenone (DPC). Receptors were obtained from a woman aged 45-65 years with alopecia areata. Some clones in this sample may be carry-over from other donors' samples.

This clonotype has ten or more counts. The rearrangement joins TRBV6-5 to TRBJ1-2; 11 nucleotides line up with TRBD1. The V gene's germline CDR1 is MNHEY and CDR2 SVGAGI. After removal of 0 bases from V and 6 bases from J, the junction contained 3 bases not matched to a gene. CDR3 size: 15 residues. CDR3 DNA: TGTGCCAGCAGTTACTCCGGGACAGGGGGGAATGGCTACACCTTC. Its translation is CASSYSGTGGNGYTF.

The rearrangement joins TRBV3-1 to TRBJ1-1; no reliable D call. Germline CDR1 is LGHDT and CDR2 is YNNKEL (reference sequence). Deletions cut 1 base from V and 7 bases from J, with 7 bases between. This CDR3 has 12 residues. As DNA, the CDR3 is TGTGCCAGCAGCCAAGTGTTTGGTGAAGCTTTCTTT. Translated, it gives CASSQVFGEAFF.

The table lists this clonotype with a few counts. This rearrangement joins TRBV20-1 to TRBJ2-7; maybe TRBD1 (6 bases). This CDR3 has 15 amino acids. Germline loops: CDR1 DFQATT, CDR2 SNEGSKA (reference sequence). Between the trimmed V and J ends, which lost 5 bases and 0 bases, there was a span of 17 bases. CDR3 protein: CSAQHNRASSYEQYF. CDR3 sequence (DNA): TGCAGTGCTCAGCACAACAGGGCTAGCTCCTACGAGCAGTACTTC.

This clonotype appeared once. The J gene is TRBJ1-1, the V gene TRBV21-1; the table's D call, TRBD1, has no DNA check behind it. TRBV21-1 is classified as a pseudogene. This CDR3 region has 15 residues. CDR3 nucleotides: TGTGCCAGAAACCGGGACAGGGGCTTTAACACTGAAGCTTTCTTT. It encodes CARNRDRGFNTEAFF.

This clonotype was seen many times. The genes are TRBV28 and TRBJ2-3, with D possibly matching TRBD1 (6 bases). Germline V lookup: CDR1 MDHEN, CDR2 SYDVKM. V was shortened by 1 base and J by 0 bases, with 14 bases between the two germline ends. The CDR3 consists of 17 residues. CDR3 DNA: TGTGCCAGCAGTTTATCCTCCCAGGGGTCTAGCACAGATACGCAGTATTTT. It is translated as CASSLSSQGSSTDTQYF.

This clonotype appeared a few times. The chain recombines TRBV28 with TRBJ2-7, with D possibly being TRBD1 (5 bases). There are 14 residues in the CDR3. Germline CDR1 is MDHEN and CDR2 is SYDVKM. Trimming removed 4 bases from V and 2 bases from J, with 12 bases in between. The DNA of the CDR3 is TGTGCCAGCAGTTCTCGACAGCTAACCTACGAGCAGTACTTC. As protein: CASSSRQLTYEQYF.

The sample holds a few counts of this clonotype. The V gene is TRBV30, the J gene TRBJ2-1, with 8 nucleotides matching TRBD2. This CDR3 region has 16 residues. Per the germline V gene, CDR1 is GTSNPN and CDR2 is SVGIG (reference sequence). The junction had 13 bases not matched to a gene; V was cut back by 1 base and J by 8 bases. This CDR3 reads CAWSDEGTSEYDEQFF. The CDR3 DNA reads as TGTGCCTGGAGTGACGAGGGGACTAGTGAATATGATGAGCAGTTCTTC.

There are a few counts of this clonotype. J is TRBJ2-3 and V is TRBV5-1; D perhaps matches TRBD2 (5 bases). The CDR3 has 15 amino acids. CDR1 is SGHRS and CDR2 is YFSETQ in the germline V gene. The ends were cut back, 2 bases at V and 2 bases at J, with 12 bases in the middle. The CDR3 protein is CASSLEGYNTDTQYF. For the CDR3, the DNA is TGCGCCAGCAGCTTAGAGGGCTACAACACAGATACGCAGTATTTT.

The chain carries TRBV6-6 and TRBJ1-1; no definite D call. Germline CDR1 MNHNY, CDR2 SVGAGI (reference sequence). The length of the CDR3 is 12 residues. V was pared by 2 bases and J by 8 bases, with 9 bases between. The CDR3: CASSYGRFEAFF. In DNA, the CDR3 is TGTGCCAGCAGTTACGGGCGGTTCGAAGCTTTCTTT.

This clonotype was picked up a small number of times. The rearrangement joins TRBV20-1 to TRBJ2-1; tentatively, D is TRBD1 or TRBD2 (7 bases each). The CDR3 contains 11 residues. Germline V CDR1 and CDR2: DFQATT, SNEGSKA (reference sequence). This CDR3 reads CSQGGGEGQFF. Here the CDR3 DNA reads TGCAGCCAAGGGGGCGGGGAGGGTCAGTTCTTC.

V is TRBV6-1 and J is TRBJ1-1, with D hard to call. V lost 0 bases, J lost 4 bases, and 15 bases lay in between. The CDR3 contains 16 residues. CDR1 is MNHNS and CDR2 is SASEGT in the germline V gene. In DNA form, the CDR3 reads TGTGCCAGCAGTGAAGCGCGTGTTGAGGCAGGCACTGAAGCTTTCTTT. This gives the protein CASSEARVEAGTEAFF.

In its sample, this clonotype was seen many times. This sequence joins TRBV2 and TRBJ2-1, with 7 nucleotides matching TRBD1. The length of the CDR3 is 14 residues. The J segment lost 9 bases and the V segment lost 6 bases, leaving 11 bases of the junction unmatched. Germline CDR1 SNHLY, CDR2 FYNNEI. CDR3 coding DNA: TGTGCCAGCAGCCGGGACAGTGGGTATAGTGAGCAGTTCTTC. It is translated as CASSRDSGYSEQFF. Combining the CDR3 with reference TRBV2 and TRBJ2-1 gives the whole variable domain EPEVTQTPSHQVTQMGQEVILRCVPISNHLYFYWYRQILGQKVEFLVSFYNNEISEKSEIFDDQFSVERPDGSNFTLKIRSTKLEDSAMYFCASSRDSGYSEQFFGPGTRLTVL.

The chain links TRBV6-6 to TRBJ1-5; tentatively, D is TRBD1 (6 bases). The germline CDR1 and CDR2 sequences are MNHNY and SVGAGI (reference sequence). Trimming removed 2 bases at V and 4 bases at J, with 12 bases between. This CDR3 has 15 amino acids. CDR3 coding DNA: TGTGCCAGCAGTTACAGGGGGTCCCCTAATCAGCCCCAGCATTTT. Protein product: CASSYRGSPNQPQHF.

This clonotype was counted at least ten times. The V and J genes are TRBV6-2 or TRBV6-3 and TRBJ1-1; a weak D match, TRBD1 (5 bases). The CDR3 is made up of 15 amino acids. Between the trimmed V and J ends, which lost 0 bases and 5 bases, there was a span of 13 bases. In germline, CDR1 is MNHEY, CDR2 SVGEGT. This chain's CDR3 is CASSYSSGFGTEAFF. In nucleotides, the CDR3 is TGTGCCAGCAGTTACTCCTCAGGGTTTGGGACTGAAGCTTTCTTT.

The V and J genes are TRBV7-2 and TRBJ2-4; perhaps TRBD1 as D (5 bases). With 3 bases removed from V and 7 bases from J, the gap between germline ends came to 10 bases. This CDR3 is built from 13 residues. Germline V gene data show CDR1 as SGHTA and CDR2 as FQGNSA. The CDR3 sequence is CASSFRQRNIQYF. CDR3 DNA: TGTGCCAGCAGCTTTAGACAGCGTAACATTCAGTACTTC.

This clonotype appeared a few times. The chain carries TRBV13 and TRBJ1-1; no clear D. Germline V CDR1 and CDR2: PRHDT, FYEKMQ (reference sequence). The V end lost 0 bases, the J end lost 5 bases, and 7 bases lay between the germline ends. This CDR3 is built from 13 residues. This CDR3 reads CASSLGRWTEAFF. CDR3 sequence (DNA): TGTGCCAGCAGCTTAGGCCGTTGGACTGAAGCTTTCTTT.

The V and J genes are TRBV5-8 and TRBJ2-5; tentative D call: TRBD1 (6 bases). Germline lookup yields CDR1 SGHTS and CDR2 YDEGEE. CDR3 size: 15 residues. V was clipped by 3 bases and J by 2 bases, with 14 bases between them. The CDR3: CASSSLRDTQETQYF. In DNA, the CDR3 is TGTGCCAGCAGCTCTCTCCGGGACACTCAAGAGACCCAGTACTTC.